The clone carrying this T cell receptor beta chain was detected ten times or more. Its antigen remains unidentified. Based on clinical symptoms, serum thyroxine and TRAb, thyroid ultrasound and orbital computed tomography, diagnoses were reached. V lost 2 bases, J lost 8 bases, and 13 bases stayed unmatched. Germline V CDR1 and CDR2: KGHDR, SFDVKD. This CDR3 region has 17 residues. These data are taken from a study of T cells in Graves' hyperthyroidism and ophthalmopathy. Study-level points and caveats: The model anticipated ophthalmopathy a median approximately 6.6 months pre-onset. Most thyroid clonotypes with frequency above 0.001 were detected in blood.

RNA transcripts provided the source from which TCR beta CDR3 regions were amplified. Primed by the HTBI set, a first-round RT-PCR was run on the TCR CDR3. In TCRdb, the multiplex PCR reads were re-called with MiXCR into one record per CDR3 protein. The sample consists of about 500,000 distinct CDR3 sequences, 15% to 20% of them appearing once. The receptor was isolated from a woman aged 18-30 years with Graves' ophthalmopathy. V and J are TRBV24-1 and TRBJ2-3; 9 bases map to TRBD2. Sequencing input: blood. The CDR3 DNA reads as TGTGCCACCAGTGATTCCCTCGAGACTAGCGGATACCGTACGCAGTATTTT. Amino acids: CATSDSLETSGYRTQYF.